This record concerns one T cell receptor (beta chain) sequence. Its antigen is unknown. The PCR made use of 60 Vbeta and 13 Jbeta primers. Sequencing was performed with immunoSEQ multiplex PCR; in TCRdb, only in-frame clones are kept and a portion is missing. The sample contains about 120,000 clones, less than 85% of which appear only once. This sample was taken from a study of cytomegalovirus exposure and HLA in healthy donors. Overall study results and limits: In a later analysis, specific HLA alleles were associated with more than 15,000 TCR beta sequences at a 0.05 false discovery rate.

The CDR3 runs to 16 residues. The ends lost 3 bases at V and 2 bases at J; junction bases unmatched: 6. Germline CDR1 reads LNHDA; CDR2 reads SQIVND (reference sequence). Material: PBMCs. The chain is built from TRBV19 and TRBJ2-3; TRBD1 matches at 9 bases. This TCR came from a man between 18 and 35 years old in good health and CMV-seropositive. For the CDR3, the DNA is TGTGCCAGTAGTATGGGGACAGGGAAGGTCACAGATACGCAGTATTTT. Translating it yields CASSMGTGKVTDTQYF.